The rows below give T cell receptor beta chains drawn from one sample of a study of tumor-infiltrating lymphocytes in primary liver carcinoma. TCRdb passed the multiplex PCR reads through MiXCR, listing each CDR3 protein once. Among about 310,000 distinct CDR3 sequences listed, 45% to 70% were seen once. Material: peripheral blood. Receptor source: a woman aged 25 to 45 with primary liver carcinoma and hepatitis B virus infection. CDR3s include the opening cysteine and the closing phenylalanine or tryptophan. The order of the fields is D gene, CDR3 length, clone size, V gene, J gene, CDR3 protein, CDR3 DNA. A D gene is named only where the DNA matches it firmly. Expanded clones are given a class, and other clones once, few, many or no size at all.

D gene: TRBD1; CDR3 length: 12; clone size: -; V gene: TRBV12-3/TRBV12-4; J gene: TRBJ1-5; CDR3 protein: CVSCFDREPQHF; CDR3 DNA: TGTGTCAGCTGTTTCGACAGGGAACCCCAGCATTTT
D gene: TRBD2; CDR3 length: 15; clone size: -; V gene: TRBV12-3/TRBV12-4; J gene: TRBJ2-3; CDR3 protein: CASSSAGRGADTQYF; CDR3 DNA: TGTGCCAGCAGTTCAGCGGGTCGGGGGGCAGATACGCAGTATTTT
D gene: TRBD1; CDR3 length: 18; clone size: -; V gene: TRBV5-1; J gene: TRBJ2-2; CDR3 protein: CASSYYPGTGGETGELFF; CDR3 DNA: TGCGCCAGCAGCTACTATCCCGGGACAGGGGGCGAGACCGGGGAGCTGTTTTTT
D gene: -; CDR3 length: 15; clone size: -; V gene: TRBV21-1; J gene: TRBJ2-3; CDR3 protein: CASLMGSGVTDTQYF; CDR3 DNA: TGTGCCAGCCTGATGGGTAGCGGAGTCACAGATACGCAGTATTTT
D gene: TRBD2; CDR3 length: 15; clone size: once; V gene: TRBV11-1; J gene: TRBJ2-1; CDR3 protein: CGSSLAGGIYNEQFF; CDR3 DNA: TGTGGCAGCAGCTTAGCGGGAGGGATCTACAATGAGCAGTTCTTC
D gene: TRBD1; CDR3 length: 14; clone size: -; V gene: TRBV6-2/TRBV6-3; J gene: TRBJ1-1; CDR3 protein: CASSPGQGDTEAFF; CDR3 DNA: TGTGCCAGCAGTCCCGGACAGGGGGACACTGAAGCTTTCTTT
D gene: -; CDR3 length: 18; clone size: few; V gene: TRBV4-2; J gene: TRBJ2-1; CDR3 protein: CASSQSQLRLAGYNEQFF; CDR3 DNA: TGTGCCAGCAGCCAGTCACAATTAAGGCTAGCAGGCTACAATGAGCAGTTCTTC
D gene: TRBD1; CDR3 length: 14; clone size: once; V gene: TRBV12-3/TRBV12-4; J gene: TRBJ2-4; CDR3 protein: CASSLTGGWNIQYF; CDR3 DNA: TGTGCCAGTAGTCTCACAGGGGGCTGGAACATTCAGTACTTC
D gene: -; CDR3 length: 14; clone size: many; V gene: TRBV6-2/TRBV6-3; J gene: TRBJ2-3; CDR3 protein: CASSYSGLTDTQYF; CDR3 DNA: TGTGCCAGCAGTTACTCGGGACTGACAGATACGCAGTATTTT
D gene: TRBD2; CDR3 length: 16; clone size: many; V gene: TRBV11-2; J gene: TRBJ2-3; CDR3 protein: CASSRTSGRAGDTQYF; CDR3 DNA: TGTGCCAGCAGCCGTACTAGCGGGAGGGCCGGTGATACGCAGTATTTT
D gene: -; CDR3 length: 13; clone size: many; V gene: TRBV29-1; J gene: TRBJ2-1; CDR3 protein: CSAGVRGYNEQFF; CDR3 DNA: TGCAGCGCGGGGGTGAGGGGATACAATGAGCAGTTCTTC
D gene: TRBD1; CDR3 length: 14; clone size: few; V gene: TRBV6-2/TRBV6-3; J gene: TRBJ2-5; CDR3 protein: CASRGRGMRETQYF; CDR3 DNA: TGTGCCAGCAGGGGCAGGGGGATGAGGGAGACCCAGTACTTC
D gene: TRBD2; CDR3 length: 16; clone size: -; V gene: TRBV5-6; J gene: TRBJ2-1; CDR3 protein: CASSLGGTRIYNEQFF; CDR3 DNA: TGTGCCAGCAGCTTGGGAGGGACTAGGATCTACAATGAGCAGTTCTTC
D gene: TRBD2; CDR3 length: 17; clone size: once; V gene: TRBV11-2; J gene: TRBJ2-1; CDR3 protein: CASILDRGGRFYNEQFF; CDR3 DNA: TGTGCCAGCATCTTAGATAGGGGCGGGAGGTTCTACAATGAGCAGTTCTTC
D gene: -; CDR3 length: 13; clone size: -; V gene: TRBV5-1; J gene: TRBJ2-3; CDR3 protein: CASSLNGGDTQYF; CDR3 DNA: TGCGCCAGCAGCTTGAATGGAGGAGATACGCAGTATTTT
D gene: TRBD2; CDR3 length: 17; clone size: once; V gene: TRBV11-3; J gene: TRBJ2-3; CDR3 protein: CASNTGTSGSMKDTQYF; CDR3 DNA: TGTGCCAGCAACACCGGGACTAGCGGGAGTATGAAGGATACGCAGTATTTT
D gene: -; CDR3 length: 14; clone size: -; V gene: TRBV6-1; J gene: TRBJ2-4; CDR3 protein: CASSERVYKNIQYF; CDR3 DNA: TGTGCCAGCAGTGAAAGAGTCTACAAAAACATTCAGTACTTC
D gene: -; CDR3 length: 18; clone size: -; V gene: TRBV11-2; J gene: TRBJ2-5; CDR3 protein: CASSLGFITVGMEETQYF; CDR3 DNA: TGTGCCAGCAGCTTAGGTTTCATAACCGTAGGGATGGAAGAGACCCAGTACTTC